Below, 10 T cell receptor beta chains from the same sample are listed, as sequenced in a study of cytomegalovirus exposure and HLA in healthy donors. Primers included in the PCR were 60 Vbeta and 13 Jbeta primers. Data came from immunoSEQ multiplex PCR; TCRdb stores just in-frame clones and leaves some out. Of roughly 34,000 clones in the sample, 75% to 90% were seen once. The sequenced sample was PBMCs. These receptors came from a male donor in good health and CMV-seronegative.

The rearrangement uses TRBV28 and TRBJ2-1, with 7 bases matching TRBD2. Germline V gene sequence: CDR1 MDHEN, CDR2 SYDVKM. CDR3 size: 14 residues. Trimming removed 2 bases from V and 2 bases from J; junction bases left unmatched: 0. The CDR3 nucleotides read TGTGCCAGCAGTTTAGGGACTACCTACAATGAGCAGTTCTTC. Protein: CASSLGTTYNEQFF.

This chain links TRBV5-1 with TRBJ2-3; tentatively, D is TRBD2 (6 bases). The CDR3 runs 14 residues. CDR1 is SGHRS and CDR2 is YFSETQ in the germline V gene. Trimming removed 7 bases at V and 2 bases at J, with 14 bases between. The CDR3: CASSPGLLTDTQYF. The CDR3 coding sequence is TGCGCCAGCTCACCGGGACTCCTCACAGATACGCAGTATTTT.

The CDR3 bases are TGTGCCAGCCAACTTAGGTCTAGCGGGGGTAAGGACGAGCAGTACTTC. Residues: CASQLRSSGGKDEQYF. This chain uses TRBV7-2 with TRBJ2-7, with 10 bases aligning to TRBD2. The CDR3 length is 16 residues. V shed 8 bases, J shed 5 bases, and the junction held 15 bases outside the gene matches. The germline V gene encodes CDR1 SGHTA and CDR2 FQGNSA.

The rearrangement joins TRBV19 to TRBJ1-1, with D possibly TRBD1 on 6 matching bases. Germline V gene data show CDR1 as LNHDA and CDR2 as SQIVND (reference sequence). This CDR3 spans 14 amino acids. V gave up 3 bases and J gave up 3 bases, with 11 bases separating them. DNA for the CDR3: TGTGCCAGTAGTATGGGGCAGGGGTACACTGAAGCTTTCTTT. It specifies CASSMGQGYTEAFF.

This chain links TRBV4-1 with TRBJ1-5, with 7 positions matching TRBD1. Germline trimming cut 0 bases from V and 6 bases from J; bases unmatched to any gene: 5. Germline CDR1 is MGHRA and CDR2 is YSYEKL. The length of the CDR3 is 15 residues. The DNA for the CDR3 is TGCGCCAGCAGCCAAGATCCAGGGGGACCTCAGCCCCAGCATTTT. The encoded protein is CASSQDPGGPQPQHF.

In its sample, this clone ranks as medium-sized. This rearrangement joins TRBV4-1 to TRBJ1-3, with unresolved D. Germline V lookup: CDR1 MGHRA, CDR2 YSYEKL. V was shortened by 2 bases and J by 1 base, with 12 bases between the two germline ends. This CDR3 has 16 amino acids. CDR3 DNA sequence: TGCGCCAGCAGCCAACTATTTGGTGAATCTGGAAACACCATATATTTT. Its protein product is CASSQLFGESGNTIYF.

In nucleotides, the CDR3 is TGCGCCAGCAGCTTGACTAGCGCTAGCACAGATACGCAGTATTTT. This sequence encodes CASSLTSASTDTQYF. This rearrangement joins TRBV5-1 to TRBJ2-3; 7 bases map to TRBD2. This CDR3 has 15 residues. V was clipped by 1 base and J by 0 bases; unmatched bases: 2. Germline V gene lookup returns CDR1 SGHRS and CDR2 YFSETQ.

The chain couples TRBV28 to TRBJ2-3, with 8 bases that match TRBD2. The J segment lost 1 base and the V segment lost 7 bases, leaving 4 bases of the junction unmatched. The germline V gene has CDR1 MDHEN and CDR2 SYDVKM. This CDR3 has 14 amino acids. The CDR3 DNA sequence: TGTGCCAGCACGGGAGGGGACGGCACAGATACGCAGTATTTT. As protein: CASTGGDGTDTQYF.

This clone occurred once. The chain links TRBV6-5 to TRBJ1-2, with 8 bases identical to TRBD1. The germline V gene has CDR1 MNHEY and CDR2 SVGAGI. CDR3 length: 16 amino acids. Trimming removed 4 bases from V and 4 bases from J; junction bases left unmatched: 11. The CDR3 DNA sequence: TGTGCCAGCAGTTCCAGGGACAGGTTACGCGCCTATGGCTACACCTTC. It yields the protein CASSSRDRLRAYGYTF.

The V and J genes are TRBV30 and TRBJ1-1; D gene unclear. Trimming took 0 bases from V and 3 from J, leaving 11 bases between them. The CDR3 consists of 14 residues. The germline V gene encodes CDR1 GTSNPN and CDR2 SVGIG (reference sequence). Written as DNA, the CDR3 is TGTGCCTGGAGTGTTGGGTTCCGGGACACTGAAGCTTTCTTT. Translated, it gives CAWSVGFRDTEAFF.